These 31 T cell receptor beta chains originate from one sample sequenced in a study of T-cell reconstitution after alpha-beta-depleted transplantation in children. Unique molecular identifiers were incorporated when the TCRbeta library was constructed. MiXCR was run by TCRdb on the PCR reads, yielding one entry per CDR3 protein. The sample lists 90,000 to 95,000 distinct CDR3 sequences, 9.5% to 15% occurring once. The specimen comprised PBMCs from the stem cell graft donor, sampled from the stem cell graft. Receptors originate from a human donor who donated a stem cell graft to a child with inherited bone marrow failure.

This clonotype has a count of ten or more. The chain has TRBV27 and TRBJ2-7; D is possibly TRBD1 or TRBD2 (5 bases each). Germline V gene data show CDR1 as MNHEY and CDR2 as SMNVEV (reference sequence). The V gene lost 2 bases and the J gene lost 1 base, with 15 bases spanning the gap. The CDR3 contains 16 residues. In nucleotides, the CDR3 is TGTGCCAGCAGTTTAGGGTATAGGGGACGATCCTACGAGCAGTACTTC. This gives the protein CASSLGYRGRSYEQYF.

This clonotype was seen many times. CDR3 loop: CASSPQEAYGYTF. The DNA of the CDR3 is TGCGCCAGCAGCCCCCAGGAGGCCTATGGCTACACCTTC. The chain uses TRBV5-1 and TRBJ1-2; D unresolved. The V gene's germline CDR1 is SGHRS and CDR2 YFSETQ. The CDR3 covers 13 residues. V was shortened by 4 bases and J by 4 bases, with 11 bases between the two germline ends.

This clonotype has at least ten counts. This sequence joins TRBV6-5 and TRBJ1-2; 7 nucleotides align to TRBD1. The V and J ends lost 6 bases and 0 bases, in that order; junction bases with no gene match: 7. The germline CDR1 and CDR2 sequences are MNHEY and SVGAGI. This CDR3 spans 15 amino acids. CDR3 region: CASSAGQSANYGYTF. CDR3 nucleotide sequence: TGTGCCAGCAGCGCGGGACAGTCTGCTAACTATGGCTACACCTTC.

This clonotype came up many times. The chain links TRBV7-9 to TRBJ1-5, with TRBD1 matching 9 bases. Trimming removed 5 bases from V and 1 base from J; junction bases left unmatched: 9. Germline assignment: CDR1 SEHNR and CDR2 FQNEAQ (reference sequence). This CDR3 contains 17 residues. The DNA for the CDR3 is TGTGCCAGCAGCCTTCCCCGACAGGGGGGCAGCAATCAGCCCCAGCATTTT. Protein sequence: CASSLPRQGGSNQPQHF.

The V gene is TRBV7-3, the J gene TRBJ2-7; 11 bases match TRBD1. The germline V gene has CDR1 SGHTA and CDR2 FQGTGA. V trimming: 6 bases; J trimming: 0 bases; junction bases outside the gene matches: 7. The CDR3 contains 16 residues. CDR3 sequence reads: CASSGTGGFYSYEQYF. The CDR3, as DNA: TGTGCCAGCAGTGGGACAGGGGGGTTCTACTCCTACGAGCAGTACTTC.

This clonotype was counted only a few times. The V gene is TRBV11-1, the J gene TRBJ2-1; possibly TRBD1 or TRBD2 for D (6 bases each). V lost 2 bases, J lost 7 bases, and 9 bases lay in between. Per germline, CDR1 SGHAT and CDR2 FQDESV (reference sequence). The CDR3 runs to 13 residues. In DNA form, the CDR3 reads TGTGCCAGCAGCTTAACGGGGGCGAATGAGCAGTTCTTC. Translating it yields CASSLTGANEQFF.

This clonotype occurred many times. This chain connects TRBV20-1 to TRBJ2-1; 9 bases match TRBD1. J lost 4 bases, V lost 2 bases, and 9 bases had no gene match. This CDR3 has 16 amino acids. Germline-derived CDR1 and CDR2 are DFQATT and SNEGSKA (reference sequence). CDR3 sequence (DNA): TGCAGTGCTAGAACAGCCGGGACAGGGTTTTACAATGAGCAGTTCTTC. Protein sequence: CSARTAGTGFYNEQFF.

This clonotype occurred many times. The chain is built from TRBV11-3 and TRBJ1-1, with D tentatively TRBD1 (5 bases). The CDR3 contains 18 residues. The V gene's germline CDR1 is SGHNT and CDR2 YENEEA. V was shortened by 1 base and J by 0 bases, with 18 bases between the two germline ends. The DNA of the CDR3 is TGTGCCAGCAGCTTAGTCCCCCCAGGGACCTTTATGAACACTGAAGCTTTCTTT. As protein: CASSLVPPGTFMNTEAFF. Based on the CDR3 plus reference TRBV11-3 and TRBJ1-1, the full variable domain is EAGVVQSPRYKIIEKKQPVAFWCNPISGHNTLYWYLQNLGQGPELLIRYENEEAVDDSQLPKDRFSAERLKGVDSTLKIQPAELGDSAVYLCASSLVPPGTFMNTEAFFGQGTRLTVV.

A few counts support this clonotype. V and J are TRBV7-2 and TRBJ1-1; weak D call: TRBD1 (6 bases). CDR3 size: 14 residues. CDR1 and CDR2 from the germline V gene are SGHTA and FQGNSA. Trimming removed 1 base at V and 5 bases at J, with 11 bases between. The CDR3 region has the DNA TGTGCCAGCAGCTTAGGTCGGGGGCGGACTGAAGCTTTCTTT. This translates into CASSLGRGRTEAFF.

This clonotype was seen a single time. The chain couples TRBV4-3 to TRBJ2-3, with D uncertain. Trimming took off 1 base at V and 0 bases at J, with 11 bases between the two ends. From germline, CDR1 is LGHNA and CDR2 YSLEER. CDR3 size: 16 residues. CDR3 region: CASSQAHSLSTDTQYF. CDR3 nucleotides: TGCGCCAGCAGCCAAGCTCACAGTCTCAGCACAGATACGCAGTATTTT.

The table lists this clonotype with many counts. The genes are TRBV11-2 and TRBJ2-3; D may match TRBD1 or TRBD2 (5 bases each). The CDR3 covers 15 residues. V was shortened by 6 bases and J by 4 bases, with 17 bases between the two germline ends. Germline CDR1 SGHAT, CDR2 FQNNGV. CDR3 nucleotides: TGTGCCAGCAGACCTCCGGGACGTTATGCAGATACGCAGTATTTT. Its translation: CASRPPGRYADTQYF.

The table lists this clonotype with many counts. The chain carries TRBV5-1 and TRBJ1-2; 10 bases fit TRBD1. V lost 4 bases to trimming and J lost 4 bases; unmatched junction nucleotides: 7. Germline V gene data show CDR1 as SGHRS and CDR2 as YFSETQ. The CDR3 covers 15 residues. Here the CDR3 DNA reads TGCGCCAGCAGCCTCGGGACAGGGGAAGGCTATGGCTACACCTTC. This gives the protein CASSLGTGEGYGYTF.

The chain has TRBV27 and TRBJ2-7, with D hard to call. CDR1 and CDR2 (germline): MNHEY, SMNVEV (reference sequence). CDR3 length equals 12 residues. V lost 6 bases and J 7 bases, leaving 13 bases between the germline ends. The CDR3 nucleotides read TGTGCCAGCAGCGTTCCTGGAAAGGAGCAGTACTTC. It encodes CASSVPGKEQYF.

This clonotype was detected many times. The rearrangement joins TRBV6-1 to TRBJ2-1; perhaps TRBD2 as D (5 bases). The CDR3 loop spans 17 amino acids. Trimming stripped 2 bases from V and 8 bases from J, with 22 bases between. Germline values: CDR1 MNHNS, CDR2 SASEGT. The CDR3 region has the DNA TGTGCCAGCAGTGAATACTCACCCGGGGTAAATGGGGATGAGCAGTTCTTC. It translates to CASSEYSPGVNGDEQFF.

This clonotype was detected many times. The CDR3 is CASSFYRGHYNEQFF. The CDR3 DNA sequence: TGTGCCAGCAGTTTCTATAGAGGGCACTACAATGAGCAGTTCTTC. The chain is built from TRBV12-3 or TRBV12-4 and TRBJ2-1; tentatively, D is TRBD2 (5 bases). The V end lost 3 bases, the J end lost 3 bases, and 12 bases lay between the germline ends. The length of the CDR3 is 15 residues.

This clonotype appeared many times. This chain connects TRBV5-5 to TRBJ1-1; TRBD1 is a possible D gene (6 bases). Germline V gene data show CDR1 as SGHKS and CDR2 as YYEKEE (reference sequence). This CDR3 is 16 amino acids long. Trimming shortened V by 0 bases and J by 1 base, and 13 bases separated the two germline ends. The CDR3 DNA reads TGTGCCAGCAGCTTGGGGGCGCAGGGGCCGAACACTGAAGCTTTCTTT. It translates to CASSLGAQGPNTEAFF.

This clonotype showed up many times. The J gene is TRBJ2-2, the V gene TRBV5-1, with D perhaps matching TRBD1 (7 bases). Germline V lookup: CDR1 SGHRS, CDR2 YFSETQ. The CDR3 has 16 residues. V lost 4 bases, J lost 2 bases, and 15 bases lay in between. The DNA for the CDR3 is TGCGCCAGCAGCATCGAGACAGGGACTAACACCGGGGAGCTGTTTTTT. Translation gives CASSIETGTNTGELFF.

In its sample, this clonotype was seen many times. The chain has TRBV2 and TRBJ2-1; no firm D call. Germline lookup yields CDR1 SNHLY and CDR2 FYNNEI. V lost 7 bases to trimming and J lost 7 bases, with 11 bases between them. The CDR3 has 12 residues. CDR3: CASNKESNEQFF. In DNA, the CDR3 is TGTGCCAGCAATAAGGAAAGTAATGAGCAGTTCTTC.

This clonotype came up many times. The rearrangement uses TRBV7-2 and TRBJ2-1; D gene uncertain. Germline V CDR1 and CDR2: SGHTA, FQGNSA. V lost 2 bases, J lost 7 bases, and 6 bases lay in between. The CDR3 runs to 12 residues. The DNA for the CDR3 is TGTGCCAGCAGCTTATACAAAAATGAGCAGTTCTTC. Translation: CASSLYKNEQFF. Full variable domain (missing parts from reference TRBV7-2 and TRBJ2-1): GAGVSQSPSNKVTEKGKDVELRCDPISGHTALYWYRQSLGQGLEFLIYFQGNSAPDKSGLPSDRFSAERTGGSVSTLTIQRTQQEDSAVYLCASSLYKNEQFFGPGTRLTVL.

CDR3 sequence: CSAALGNQPQHF. The CDR3 DNA reads TGCAGCGCCGCACTGGGTAATCAGCCCCAGCATTTT. The V call is TRBV29-1, the J call TRBJ1-5, with D unresolved. The CDR3 is made up of 12 amino acids. Trimming took 7 bases from V and 4 from J, leaving 11 bases between them. The germline V gene encodes CDR1 SQVTM and CDR2 ANQGSEA.

The chain recombines TRBV4-2 with TRBJ1-1; no reliable D call. The CDR3 length is 15 residues. The ends were cut back, 0 bases at V and 3 bases at J, with 11 bases in the middle. Germline CDR1 LGHNA, CDR2 YNFKEQ. The CDR3 region has the DNA TGTGCCAGCAGCCAAGAGTCCTGGGAGGACACTGAAGCTTTCTTT. It translates to CASSQESWEDTEAFF.

The chain joins TRBV28 to TRBJ2-3; D is possibly TRBD2 (5 bases). Per the germline V gene, CDR1 is MDHEN and CDR2 is SYDVKM. The CDR3 sequence is 15 residues long. V was pared by 3 bases and J by 0 bases, with 10 bases between. The CDR3 DNA follows: TGTGCCAGCAGTTTGACTACCACTAGCACAGATACGCAGTATTTT. Protein sequence: CASSLTTTSTDTQYF.

This clonotype came up many times. The CDR3 here is CSAWTGERHGYTF. Written as DNA, the CDR3 is TGCAGTGCTTGGACAGGGGAGAGGCATGGCTACACCTTC. The genes are TRBV20-1 and TRBJ1-2, with 9 bases matching TRBD1. J lost 6 bases, V lost 5 bases, and 7 bases had no gene match. The CDR3 contains 13 residues. Germline lookup yields CDR1 DFQATT and CDR2 SNEGSKA (reference sequence).

The chain couples TRBV7-2 to TRBJ2-1; D assignment may be TRBD1 or TRBD2 (5 bases each). Germline V gives CDR1 SGHTA, CDR2 FQGNSA. The CDR3 consists of 14 residues. With 5 bases removed from V and 4 bases from J, the gap between germline ends came to 12 bases. This CDR3 reads CASSLGTRYNEQFF. CDR3 nucleotide sequence: TGTGCCAGCAGCCTAGGGACGCGATACAATGAGCAGTTCTTC.

The sample holds a few counts of this clonotype. The chain is built from TRBV19 and TRBJ2-4; TRBD1 matches at 8 bases. The V gene's germline CDR1 is LNHDA and CDR2 SQIVND (reference sequence). There are 14 residues in the CDR3. With V trimmed by 5 bases and J by 8 bases, 8 bases remained unmatched. CDR3 amino acids: CASSDGQGRDIQYF. In DNA form, the CDR3 reads TGTGCCAGTAGTGACGGACAGGGAAGGGACATTCAGTACTTC. Looking up the rest from reference TRBV19 and TRBJ2-4 gives the full variable domain: DGGITQSPKYLFRKEGQNVTLSCEQNLNHDAMYWYRQDPGQGLRLIYYSQIVNDFQKGDIAEGYSVSREKKESFPLTVTSAQKNPTAFYLCASSDGQGRDIQYFGAGTRLSVL.

This clonotype was seen ten or more times. The chain carries TRBV29-1 and TRBJ2-2; 10 bases align to TRBD2. Losses at the gene ends were 7 bases for V and 5 bases for J; bases not matched to a gene: 7. The CDR3 extends over 14 amino acids. Germline loops: CDR1 SQVTM, CDR2 ANQGSEA. The CDR3 nucleotides are TGCAGCGCCAGCGGGGGGGCCTTGACCGGGGAGCTGTTTTTT. Protein sequence: CSASGGALTGELFF.

The chain combines TRBV20-1 with TRBJ2-3; 10 nucleotides match TRBD2. J lost 2 bases, V lost 2 bases, and 10 bases had no gene match. CDR1 is DFQATT, CDR2 SNEGSKA, per germline (reference sequence). This CDR3 region has 17 residues. CDR3 sequence: CSARLLRTSGYTDTQYF. CDR3 DNA: TGCAGTGCTAGACTCCTCCGGACTAGCGGTTACACAGATACGCAGTATTTT.

This clonotype was found a few times. CDR3 loop: CASSQAGSDTQYF. DNA of the CDR3: TGTGCCAGCAGCCAGGCGGGATCAGATACGCAGTATTTT. The V gene is TRBV3-1, the J gene TRBJ2-3; weak D call: TRBD2 (6 bases). V shed 3 bases and J shed 4 bases, with 8 bases lying between them. CDR1 LGHDT and CDR2 YNNKEL come from the germline V gene (reference sequence). The CDR3 has 13 amino acids.

This clonotype was observed at least ten times. The chain joins TRBV11-2 to TRBJ2-4; D possibly matches TRBD1 or TRBD2 (5 bases each). Germline V lookup: CDR1 SGHAT, CDR2 FQNNGV. The V end lost 1 base, the J end lost 0 bases, and 16 bases lay between the germline ends. CDR3 length: 18 residues. The CDR3 DNA reads as TGTGCCAGCAGCTTAGGAGGGACGGAAGTTCTAGCCAAAAACATTCAGTACTTC. Translation gives CASSLGGTEVLAKNIQYF.

The chain carries TRBV14 and TRBJ2-4; D is unclear. The germline gives CDR1 SGHDN, CDR2 FVKESK. The CDR3 is made up of 16 amino acids. V was shortened by 2 bases and J by 8 bases, with 19 bases between the two germline ends. The DNA of the CDR3 is TGTGCCAGCAGCCAACTGGATTTCGACGCGAATCACATTCAGTACTTC. It encodes CASSQLDFDANHIQYF. The variable domain in full, completed from reference TRBV14 and TRBJ2-4, reads EAGVTQFPSHSVIEKGQTVTLRCDPISGHDNLYWYRRVMGKEIKFLLHFVKESKQDESGMPNNRFLAERTGGTYSTLKVQPAELEDSGVYFCASSQLDFDANHIQYFGAGTRLSVL.

The chain employs TRBV4-3 and TRBJ2-7, with TRBD1 matching over 10 bases. In germline, CDR1 is LGHNA, CDR2 YSLEER. With 2 bases clipped from V and 3 bases from J, the junction kept 10 bases outside the gene matches. This CDR3 comprises 17 residues. The CDR3 DNA reads TGCGCCAGCAGCCAACGGTACCCGGGACAGGGGATCTACGAGCAGTACTTC. Its protein is CASSQRYPGQGIYEQYF.